Reported below is one T cell receptor (beta chain). Germline V lookup: CDR1 WSHSY, CDR2 SAAADI. The CDR3 consists of 14 residues. V lost 7 bases and J 3 bases, leaving 15 bases between the germline ends. This specimen belongs to a study of T cell changes during pregnancy in multiple sclerosis. The table came from immunoSEQ multiplex PCR; TCRdb's copy has only in-frame clones and leaves some out. The data show over 20,000 clones, about 85% seen once. The sequence was collected from a female donor with multiple sclerosis, enrolled in a pregnancy study. This chain connects TRBV10-2 to TRBJ1-2; D not resolved. The source was CD8+ T cells from peripheral blood mononuclear cells, collected before pregnancy. The CDR3 sequence is CASTSGRWDYGYTF. The CDR3 DNA is TGCGCCAGCACTTCTGGCAGGTGGGACTATGGCTACACCTTC.